A selection of T cell receptor beta chains follows, all from one sample in a study of control samples from healthy donors and cancer patients. Libraries were prepared by immunoSEQ multiplex PCR; TCRdb keeps only in-frame clonotypes and omits some of them. The repertoire consists of roughly 130,000 clones, with about 88% occurring once and the leading ten covering roughly 10%. The sequenced sample consisted of blood. The source is a woman younger than 45 in good health. CDR3s include the opening cysteine and the closing phenylalanine or tryptophan. The D gene is left open where the match is weak. Clone size is shown for a subset of rows, as once, few, many or a class of expanded clone.

j_call cdr3_length clone_size d_call v_call cdr3_nt cdr3_aa
TRBJ2-7 14 - TRBD1 TRBV14 TGTGCCAGCAGCCAATGGACAGGGGGTGGCGAGCAGTACTTC CASSQWTGGGEQYF
TRBJ2-3 14 once TRBD1 TRBV10-3 TGTGCCATCAGGCGGGACAGGGGATCAGATACGCAGTATTTT CAIRRDRGSDTQYF
TRBJ2-1 11 - - TRBV2 TGTGCCAGCAGTCCTTACAATGAGCAGTTCTTC CASSPYNEQFF
TRBJ2-7 11 - - TRBV5-1 TGCGCCAGCAGCTTGGTAGGCGAGCAGTACTTC CASSLVGEQYF
TRBJ2-1 13 - TRBD2 TRBV25-1 TGTGCCAGCATTGGGCTAGCGGGAGAAGAGCAGTTCTTC CASIGLAGEEQFF
TRBJ2-3 15 - TRBD1 TRBV15 TGTGCCACCAGCAGAGAGGACAGGGACACAGATACGCAGTATTTT CATSREDRDTDTQYF
TRBJ2-7 16 - - TRBV20-1 TGCAGTGCTAGTTACGATCACAGCCTTATCTCCTACGAGCAGTACTTC CSASYDHSLISYEQYF
TRBJ1-2 14 - - TRBV10-3 TGTGCCATTTACGACGGGTTAGCGGGCTATGGCTACACCTTC CAIYDGLAGYGYTF
TRBJ1-2 13 - TRBD1 TRBV28 TGTGCCAGCAGTTCCCGGACAGGGGAAGGCTACACCTTC CASSSRTGEGYTF
TRBJ2-7 13 - - TRBV7-2 TGTGCCAGCAGCTTAGGGTGGAATTACGAGCAGTACTTC CASSLGWNYEQYF
TRBJ2-3 14 - - TRBV30 TGTGCCTGGCTATCCAGGGCGGGCACAGATACGCAGTATTTT CAWLSRAGTDTQYF
TRBJ1-6 14 - - TRBV19 TGTGCCAGTAGTATATTGGACCTCGATTCACCCCTCCACTTT CASSILDLDSPLHF
TRBJ1-3 12 - TRBD1 TRBV10-3 TGTGCCAGTAGACAGGGCAGAAACACCATATATTTT CASRQGRNTIYF
TRBJ2-5 13 - - TRBV7-3 TGTGCCAGCAGCTTAATGGCGCGAGAGACCCAGTACTTC CASSLMARETQYF
TRBJ1-2 14 - - TRBV29-1 TGCAGCGTTGCCGGGACCGTTACTAACTATGGCTACACCTTC CSVAGTVTNYGYTF
TRBJ1-1 15 - TRBD1 TRBV18 TGTGCCAGCTCACTATTGGGACAGTTGAACACTGAAGCTTTCTTT CASSLLGQLNTEAFF
TRBJ2-7 16 few - TRBV15 TGTGCCACCAGCAGAGGGGGGTTGGAAAGCTCCTACGAGCAGTACTTC CATSRGGLESSYEQYF
TRBJ1-3 15 - - TRBV18 TGTGCCAGCTCACCTCCTTCCCGTCCTGGAAACACCATATATTTT CASSPPSRPGNTIYF
TRBJ2-1 19 - TRBD2 TRBV5-6 TGTGCCAGCAGCTTGGAGATAGCGGGAGGATCCAAGGGCAACAATGAGCAGTTCTTC CASSLEIAGGSKGNNEQFF
TRBJ1-2 10 - - TRBV20-1 TGCAGTGCTGCCGAATTTGGCTACACCTTC CSAAEFGYTF
TRBJ2-7 14 once TRBD1 TRBV29-1 TGCAGCGTTGACAGGGGGCAATACCCCTACGAGCAGTACTTC CSVDRGQYPYEQYF
TRBJ2-7 15 - TRBD2 TRBV2 TGTGCCAGCAGTGACCTCGTAGCGGGAGCGGGTGAGCAGTACTTC CASSDLVAGAGEQYF
TRBJ2-5 13 - - TRBV28 TGTGCCAGCAGTGTAACAATACAAGAGACCCAGTACTTC CASSVTIQETQYF
TRBJ1-1 14 once - TRBV5-5 TGTGCCAGCAGCTTGGCGGGGGCGCGGACTGAAGCTTTCTTT CASSLAGARTEAFF
TRBJ2-7 15 once TRBD2 TRBV3-1/TRBV3-2 TGTGCCAGCAGCCCCTTGGTTAGCGGGAGGAACGAGCAGTACTTC CASSPLVSGRNEQYF
TRBJ2-5 14 - - TRBV7-7 TGTGCCAGCAGCTTAGGCGAACACCAAGAGACCCAGTACTTC CASSLGEHQETQYF
TRBJ2-5 15 - TRBD1 TRBV25-1 TGTACCAGCAGAGACTCCGGGACAGGGCTGTGGGCCCAGTACTTC CTSRDSGTGLWAQYF
TRBJ1-3 19 - TRBD1 TRBV5-5 TGTGCCAGCAGCTTCAGGGGACAGGGAGTTGGATCGCGCGGAAACACCATATATTTT CASSFRGQGVGSRGNTIYF
TRBJ2-7 15 - TRBD2 TRBV4-1 TGCGCCAGCAGCCTCGGGACTAGCGGGACATACGAGCAGTACTTC CASSLGTSGTYEQYF
TRBJ2-2 13 medium-sized - TRBV9 TGTGCCAGCAGCGTCCCACTCACCGGGGAGCTGTTTTTT CASSVPLTGELFF
TRBJ2-1 11 - TRBD1 TRBV2 TGTGCCAGCGCGTACGCCACAGGGGAGTTCTTC CASAYATGEFF
TRBJ1-2 14 - - TRBV19 TGTGCCAGTAGTAAATTGCAGGGAGTCGATGGCTACACCTTC CASSKLQGVDGYTF
TRBJ1-6 14 - - TRBV5-1 TGCGCCAGCAGCTTGGACATTTATAATTCACCCCTCCACTTT CASSLDIYNSPLHF
TRBJ2-2 12 - - TRBV3-1/TRBV3-2 TGTGCCAGCAGCCTAACCTCCGTGGAGCTGTTTTTT CASSLTSVELFF
TRBJ1-3 14 - - TRBV12-5 TGTGCTAGTGGTTTGCCAGGGCGCGGAAACACCATATATTTT CASGLPGRGNTIYF
TRBJ1-1 16 - - TRBV5-4 TGTGCCAGCAGCTTTAAGACCCGGGGGCCGGACACTGAAGCTTTCTTT CASSFKTRGPDTEAFF
TRBJ1-4 15 once - TRBV6-5 TGTGCCAGCTCCGGTGATCGGTCCTCGAATGAAAAACTGTTTTTT CASSGDRSSNEKLFF
TRBJ2-3 13 - - TRBV6-5 TGTGCCAGCAATCCGCCGAGCACAGATACGCAGTATTTT CASNPPSTDTQYF
TRBJ1-1 13 - - TRBV3-1/TRBV3-2 TGTGCCAGCAGCCAAACACAGGTTTCTGAAGCTTTCTTT CASSQTQVSEAFF
TRBJ2-1 17 - TRBD2 TRBV18 TGTGCCAGCTCCGGGACTAGCGGGAGCAGAAGGTACAATGAGCAGTTCTTC CASSGTSGSRRYNEQFF
TRBJ1-5 15 - TRBD1 TRBV5-6 TGTGCCAGCAGCTTGCATCTACAGGGGCCACAGCCCCAGCATTTT CASSLHLQGPQPQHF
TRBJ1-2 13 - - TRBV10-3 TGTGCCATCAGTGACAGTGTGGATGATGGCTACACCTTC CAISDSVDDGYTF
TRBJ2-1 15 - TRBD2 TRBV7-2 TGTGCCAGCAGTTTCTCTGCCGGGACTACAGCCGAGCAGTTCTTC CASSFSAGTTAEQFF
TRBJ2-7 13 - - TRBV5-4 TGTGCCAGCAGCTTGGGGGGGCTGAACGAGCAGTACTTC CASSLGGLNEQYF
TRBJ1-1 12 - - TRBV5-1 TGCGCCAGCAGATTCGAGGGGACTGAAGCTTTCTTT CASRFEGTEAFF
TRBJ1-3 16 - - TRBV28 TGTGCCAGCAGCGGTATGGCTGGGTTCTCTGGAAACACCATATATTTT CASSGMAGFSGNTIYF
TRBJ2-3 14 - TRBD1 TRBV6-6 TGTGCCAGCAGAAAACAGGGGGCAACAGATACGCAGTATTTT CASRKQGATDTQYF
TRBJ1-6 17 - - TRBV21-1 TGTGCCAGCACCCTAAGACAGGGGGCAGTTTCGAATTCACTCCTCCACTTT CASTLRQGAVSNSLLHF
TRBJ2-1 13 - TRBD1 TRBV5-1 TGCGCCAGCAGCTCGAATAGGGGGCATGAGCAGTTCTTC CASSSNRGHEQFF
TRBJ1-5 15 once - TRBV5-5 TGTGCCAGCAGCCTCCAAGGGACAACAAATCAGCCCCAGCATTTT CASSLQGTTNQPQHF
TRBJ2-7 13 - - TRBV30 TGTGCCTGGATAAGGGACGGAGCCTACGAGCAGTACTTC CAWIRDGAYEQYF
TRBJ1-2 13 - - TRBV19 TGTGCCAGTAGAAATCAGGGCTCCTATGGCTACACCTTC CASRNQGSYGYTF
TRBJ1-5 16 - - TRBV30 TGTGCCTGGAGTTTGGGGGAGGAGGACGGCCTACAGCCCCAGCATTTT CAWSLGEEDGLQPQHF
TRBJ1-4 15 - - TRBV3-1/TRBV3-2 TGTGCCAGCAGCCAAGAAGTTAGGGAAAATGAAAAACTGTTTTTT CASSQEVRENEKLFF
TRBJ1-5 14 - - TRBV7-8 TGTGCCAGCAGCTTTGCCAATGAAGGTCAGCCCCAGCATTTT CASSFANEGQPQHF
TRBJ2-7 15 - TRBD2 TRBV4-1 TGCGCCAGCAGCCAGAGGACTAGCGGGAACTACGAGCAGTACTTC CASSQRTSGNYEQYF
TRBJ2-1 15 once TRBD2 TRBV27 TGTGCCAGCAGATGGTTGACTAGCGCTGACAATGAGCAGTTCTTC CASRWLTSADNEQFF
TRBJ2-6 14 - TRBD2 TRBV7-8 TGTGCTAGGCGGGAGTTAGGTGGGGCCAACGTCCTGACTTTC CARRELGGANVLTF
TRBJ1-6 17 - - TRBV4-2 TGTGCCAGCAGCCAAGCTTTAGCGAGCTCCTATAATTCACCCCTCCACTTT CASSQALASSYNSPLHF